This entry lists 8 T cell receptor beta chains sequenced from one sample in a study of CD8 T cells in ankylosing spondylitis. Points from the study as a whole: It appeared that ankylosing spondylitis blood was characterized by a TCR beta motif of fewer than 10 highly homologous variants.

These TCRs are of unknown antigen specificity. MiXCR, run by TCRdb on the 5' RACE reads, gives a single entry per CDR3 protein. The sample shows 390,000 or so distinct CDR3 sequences, about 22% of them seen only once. Sequences were obtained from blood, either unsorted or a sorted T cell fraction (not recorded which). The receptors originated from a male donor with ankylosing spondylitis.

The chain has TRBV7-2 and TRBJ2-3; 8 bases map to TRBD2. This CDR3 has 17 amino acids. Germline-derived CDR1 and CDR2 are SGHTA and FQGNSA. Trimming took 4 bases from V and 4 from J; bases not matched to a gene: 13. The CDR3, as DNA: TGTGCCAGCAGCTCCCGAAGGCCAGCGGGAGCCCCAGATACGCAGTATTTT. Translation: CASSSRRPAGAPDTQYF. The full variable domain, in which reference TRBV7-2 and TRBJ2-3 provide the parts outside the CDR3, is GAGVSQSPSNKVTEKGKDVELRCDPISGHTALYWYRQSLGQGLEFLIYFQGNSAPDKSGLPSDRFSAERTGGSVSTLTIQRTQQEDSAVYLCASSSRRPAGAPDTQYFGPGTRLTVL.

This clonotype was recorded at least ten times. The chain links TRBV29-1 to TRBJ2-7; TRBD1 aligns across 8 bases. V shed 1 base and J 2 bases; nucleotides not matched to a gene: 7. Germline CDR1 and CDR2: SQVTM and ANQGSEA. CDR3 size: 15 residues. The CDR3 DNA is TGCAGCGTTGAAGCGGGGGACAGGATGACCTACGAGCAGTACTTC. Protein: CSVEAGDRMTYEQYF.

This clonotype was seen a handful of times. The chain couples TRBV20-1 to TRBJ1-5; weak D call: TRBD1 (5 bases). Trimming left V 6 bases short and J 0 bases short, with 12 bases between. The CDR3 length is 14 residues. Germline lookup yields CDR1 DFQATT and CDR2 SNEGSKA (reference sequence). This CDR3 reads CSATGTYSNQPQHF. In DNA form, the CDR3 reads TGCAGTGCCACGGGGACTTATAGCAATCAGCCCCAGCATTTT.

The CDR3 is CASSPPVGEQETQYF. In DNA form, the CDR3 reads TGTGCCAGCAGCCCTCCTGTCGGGGAACAAGAGACCCAGTACTTC. This chain uses TRBV5-5 with TRBJ2-5; D is possibly TRBD2 (5 bases). This CDR3 region has 15 residues. Trimming shortened V by 4 bases and J by 2 bases, and 15 bases separated the two germline ends. The germline V gene encodes CDR1 SGHKS and CDR2 YYEKEE (reference sequence).

This clonotype has ten or more counts. This sequence joins TRBV15 and TRBJ1-1; unclear D gene. The CDR3 extends over 13 amino acids. V was pared by 1 base and J by 9 bases, with 12 bases between. Germline CDR1 is LNHNV and CDR2 is YYDKDF (reference sequence). CDR3 region: CATSRGLEGKAFF. The CDR3 DNA is TGTGCCACCAGCAGAGGTCTCGAAGGAAAAGCTTTCTTT.

The V and J genes are TRBV27 and TRBJ2-1, with 10 bases aligning to TRBD1. Trimming at V came to 8 bases and at J to 9 bases, leaving 7 bases not matched to a gene. CDR1 and CDR2 (germline): MNHEY, SMNVEV (reference sequence). This CDR3 spans 13 amino acids. DNA of the CDR3: TGTGCCAGCGACAGGGGGCACGGGGGTGAGCAGTTCTTC. It codes for CASDRGHGGEQFF.

V and J are TRBV11-2 and TRBJ2-7; D is perhaps TRBD1 (5 bases). Trimming stripped 4 bases from V and 2 bases from J, with 15 bases between. The germline V gene has CDR1 SGHAT and CDR2 FQNNGV. This CDR3 comprises 15 residues. CDR3 coding DNA: TGTGCCAGCAGCTGGACAACGGGCTCGACCTACGAGCAGTACTTC. Translation: CASSWTTGSTYEQYF.

This rearrangement joins TRBV29-1 to TRBJ2-2; 14 bases fit TRBD2. The CDR3 is made up of 18 amino acids. Germline trimming cut 3 bases from V and 1 base from J; bases unmatched to any gene: 7. Germline V gives CDR1 SQVTM, CDR2 ANQGSEA. CDR3 DNA sequence: TGCAGCGTTGAGTTAAGACTAGCGGGAGGGATGAACACCGGGGAGCTGTTTTTT. Amino acids: CSVELRLAGGMNTGELFF.